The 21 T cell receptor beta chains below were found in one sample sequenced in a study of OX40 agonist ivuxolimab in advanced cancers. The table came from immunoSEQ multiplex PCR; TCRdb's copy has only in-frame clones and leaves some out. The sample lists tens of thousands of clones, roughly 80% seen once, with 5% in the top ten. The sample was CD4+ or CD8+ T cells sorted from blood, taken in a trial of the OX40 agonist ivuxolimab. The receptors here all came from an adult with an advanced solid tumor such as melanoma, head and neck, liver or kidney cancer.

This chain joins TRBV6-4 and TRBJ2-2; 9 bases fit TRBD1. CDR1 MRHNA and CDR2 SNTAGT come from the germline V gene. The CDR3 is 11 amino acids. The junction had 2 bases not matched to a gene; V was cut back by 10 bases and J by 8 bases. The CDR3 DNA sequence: TGTGCCAACAGGGGGCGAGGGGAGCTGTTTTTT. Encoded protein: CANRGRGELFF.

CDR3 DNA sequence: TGTGCCAGCAGCTTGGAAGCGGGAGCTGCTGGCGCCTACGAGCAGTACTTC. Amino acid sequence: CASSLEAGAAGAYEQYF. The genes are TRBV5-4 and TRBJ2-5; 8 bases match TRBD2. The J call may not be correct, given that the DNA end is closer to TRBJ2-7. This CDR3 region has 17 residues. Germline V gene data show CDR1 as SGHNT and CDR2 as YYREEE (reference sequence).

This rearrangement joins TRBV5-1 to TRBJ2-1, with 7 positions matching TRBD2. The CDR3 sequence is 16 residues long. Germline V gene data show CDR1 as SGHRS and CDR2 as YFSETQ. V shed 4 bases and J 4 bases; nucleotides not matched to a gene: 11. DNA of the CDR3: TGCGCCAGCAGCCCCCCGGAGCGGGGAAGTTACAATGAGCAGTTCTTC. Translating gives CASSPPERGSYNEQFF.

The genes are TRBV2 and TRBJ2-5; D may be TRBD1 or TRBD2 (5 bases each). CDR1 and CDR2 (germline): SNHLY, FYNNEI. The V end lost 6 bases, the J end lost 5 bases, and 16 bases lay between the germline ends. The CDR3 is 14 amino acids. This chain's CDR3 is CASSLGTSSETQYF. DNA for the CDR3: TGTGCCAGCAGCCTTGGGACCTCGAGCGAGACCCAGTACTTC.

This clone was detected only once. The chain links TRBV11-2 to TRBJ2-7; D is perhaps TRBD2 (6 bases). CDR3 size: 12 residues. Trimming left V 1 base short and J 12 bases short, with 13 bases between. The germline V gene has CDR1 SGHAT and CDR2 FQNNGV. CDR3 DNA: TGTGCCAGCAGCTTAGTTAGGGGAGGCCGGTACTTC. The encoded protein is CASSLVRGGRYF.

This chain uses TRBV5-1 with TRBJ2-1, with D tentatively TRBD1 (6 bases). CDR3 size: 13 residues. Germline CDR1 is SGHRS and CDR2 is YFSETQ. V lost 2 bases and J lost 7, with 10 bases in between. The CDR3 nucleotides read TGCGCCAGCAGCTTTACTACAGGGAATGAGCAGTTCTTC. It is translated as CASSFTTGNEQFF.

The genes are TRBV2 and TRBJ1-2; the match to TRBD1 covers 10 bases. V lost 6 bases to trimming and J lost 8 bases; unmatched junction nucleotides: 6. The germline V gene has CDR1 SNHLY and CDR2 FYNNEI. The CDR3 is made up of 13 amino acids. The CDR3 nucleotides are TGTGCCAGCAGGCCGGGACAGGGGAGCGGCTACACCTTC. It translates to CASRPGQGSGYTF.

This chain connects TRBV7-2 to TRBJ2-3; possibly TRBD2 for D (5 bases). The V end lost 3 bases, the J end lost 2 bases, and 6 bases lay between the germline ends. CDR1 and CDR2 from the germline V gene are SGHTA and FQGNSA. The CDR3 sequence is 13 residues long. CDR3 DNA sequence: TGTGCCAGCAGCTTGACTAACACAGATACGCAGTATTTT. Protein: CASSLTNTDTQYF. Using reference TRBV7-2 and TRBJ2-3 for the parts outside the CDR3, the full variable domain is GAGVSQSPSNKVTEKGKDVELRCDPISGHTALYWYRQSLGQGLEFLIYFQGNSAPDKSGLPSDRFSAERTGGSVSTLTIQRTQQEDSAVYLCASSLTNTDTQYFGPGTRLTVL.

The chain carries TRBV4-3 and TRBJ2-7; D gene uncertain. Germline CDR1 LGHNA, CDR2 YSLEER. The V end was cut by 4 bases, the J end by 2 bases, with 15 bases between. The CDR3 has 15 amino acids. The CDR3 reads CASSPLWGSPYEQYF. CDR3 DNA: TGCGCCAGCAGCCCCCTCTGGGGTTCCCCCTACGAGCAGTACTTC.

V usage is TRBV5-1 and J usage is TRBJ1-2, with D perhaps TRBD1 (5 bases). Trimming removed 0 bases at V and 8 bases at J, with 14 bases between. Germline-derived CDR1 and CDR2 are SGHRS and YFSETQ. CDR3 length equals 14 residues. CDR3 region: CASSLVQAPGGYTF. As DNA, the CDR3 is TGCGCCAGCAGCTTGGTACAGGCCCCAGGGGGCTACACCTTC. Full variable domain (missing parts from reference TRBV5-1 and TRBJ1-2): KAGVTQTPRYLIKTRGQQVTLSCSPISGHRSVSWYQQTPGQGLQFLFEYFSETQRNKGNFPGRFSGRQFSNSRSEMNVSTLELGDSALYLCASSLVQAPGGYTFGSGTRLTVV.

The CDR3 is CASNPTGPLHLYEQYF. The CDR3 nucleotides read TGTGCCAGCAACCCGACAGGACCACTACATCTCTACGAGCAGTACTTC. The rearrangement links TRBV6-6 to TRBJ2-7, with a possible D match to TRBD1 (6 bases). Trimming stripped 7 bases from V and 3 bases from J, with 22 bases between. CDR3 size: 16 residues. Germline loops: CDR1 MNHNY, CDR2 SVGAGI (reference sequence).

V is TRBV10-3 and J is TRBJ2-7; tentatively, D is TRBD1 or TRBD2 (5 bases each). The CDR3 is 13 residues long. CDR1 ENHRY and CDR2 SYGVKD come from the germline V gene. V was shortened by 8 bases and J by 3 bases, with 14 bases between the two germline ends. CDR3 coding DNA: TGTGCCATCTATCGGGACGGAGGCTACGAGCAGTACTTC. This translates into CAIYRDGGYEQYF.

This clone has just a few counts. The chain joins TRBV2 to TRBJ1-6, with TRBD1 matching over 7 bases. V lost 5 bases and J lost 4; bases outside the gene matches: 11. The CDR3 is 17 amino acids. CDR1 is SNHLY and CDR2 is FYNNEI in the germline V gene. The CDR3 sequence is CASSFPDRALYNSPLHF. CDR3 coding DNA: TGTGCCAGCAGTTTTCCCGACAGGGCCCTATATAATTCACCCCTCCACTTT.

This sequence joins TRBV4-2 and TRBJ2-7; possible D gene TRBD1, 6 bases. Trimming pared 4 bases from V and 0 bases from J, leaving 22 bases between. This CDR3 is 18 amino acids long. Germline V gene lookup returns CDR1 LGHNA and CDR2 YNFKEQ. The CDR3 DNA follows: TGTGCCAGCAGCCTCTCTCGGACAGCCTCGGAGCGCTCCTACGAGCAGTACTTC. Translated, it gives CASSLSRTASERSYEQYF.

DNA for the CDR3: TGTGCCAGCAGTCAAGGGACCCCAAGGGGGAATTCACCCCTCCACTTT. It yields the protein CASSQGTPRGNSPLHF. The chain recombines TRBV2 with TRBJ1-6, with a tentative D call TRBD1 (6 bases). The germline V and J ends were trimmed by 5 bases and 7 bases, with 18 bases remaining between them. This CDR3 is built from 16 residues. Germline values: CDR1 SNHLY, CDR2 FYNNEI.

The CDR3 coding sequence is TGTGCCAGCTTCCCTTTCAGGCCGGAGAACACTGAAGCTTTCTTT. This sequence encodes CASFPFRPENTEAFF. The V gene is TRBV5-6, the J gene TRBJ1-1; D is ambiguous. The germline CDR1 and CDR2 sequences are SGHDT and YYEEEE. Trimming removed 7 bases from V and 1 base from J, with 17 bases in between. This CDR3 is 15 amino acids long.

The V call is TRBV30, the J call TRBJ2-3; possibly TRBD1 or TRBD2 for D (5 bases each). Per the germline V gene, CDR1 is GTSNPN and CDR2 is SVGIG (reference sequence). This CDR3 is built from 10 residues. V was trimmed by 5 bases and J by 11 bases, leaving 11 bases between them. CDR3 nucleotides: TGTGCCTGGGGTGAGGGGTGGCAGTATTTT. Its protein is CAWGEGWQYF.

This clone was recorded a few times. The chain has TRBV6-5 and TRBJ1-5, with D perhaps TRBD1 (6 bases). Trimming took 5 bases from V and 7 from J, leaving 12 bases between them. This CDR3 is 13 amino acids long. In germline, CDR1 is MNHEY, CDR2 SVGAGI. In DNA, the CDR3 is TGTGCCAGCAGTACAGGGCGGTTCCAGCCCCAGCATTTT. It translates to CASSTGRFQPQHF.

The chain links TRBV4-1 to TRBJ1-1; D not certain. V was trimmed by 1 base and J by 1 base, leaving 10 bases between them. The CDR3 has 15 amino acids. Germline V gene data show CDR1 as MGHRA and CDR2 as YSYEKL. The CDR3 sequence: CASSQGRERNTEAFF. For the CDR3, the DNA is TGCGCCAGCAGCCAAGGGAGGGAGAGGAACACTGAAGCTTTCTTT.

CDR3 amino acids: CASSTAGQLNTEAFF. DNA of the CDR3: TGTGCCAGCAGCACCGCGGGACAGCTCAACACTGAAGCTTTCTTT. The chain joins TRBV11-2 to TRBJ1-1, with 7 bases lining up with TRBD1. The V gene's germline CDR1 is SGHAT and CDR2 FQNNGV. CDR3 length: 15 residues. Losses at the gene ends were 5 bases for V and 2 bases for J; bases not matched to a gene: 8.

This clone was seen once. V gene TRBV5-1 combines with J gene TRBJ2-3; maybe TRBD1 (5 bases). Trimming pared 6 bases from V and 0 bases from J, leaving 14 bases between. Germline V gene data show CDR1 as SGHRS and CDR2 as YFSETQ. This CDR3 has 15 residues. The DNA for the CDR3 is TGCGCCAGCACCAGTGGACAACCGAGCACAGATACGCAGTATTTT. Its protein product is CASTSGQPSTDTQYF.